Listed below are T cell receptor beta chains from one sample, sequenced in a study of blood T cell repertoires in COVID-19. The assay was immunoSEQ multiplex PCR, and TCRdb's table has in-frame clones only and misses some. The sample shows some 74,000 clones, approximately 87% of them seen only once. The source material was peripheral blood. These receptors were taken from a woman aged 80 or over with acute or convalescent COVID-19. Each CDR3 is given with its conserved first and last residue. A D gene is named only where the DNA matches it firmly. Clone sizes are given selectively: once, few, many, or a class where the clone is expanded.

>TRBV10-3|.|TRBD1|TRBJ2-2
TGTGCCATCAGTGAGTTAGAGACAGGGTATCGCACCGGGGAGCTGTTTTTT
CAISELETGYRTGELFF
>TRBV14|.|.|TRBJ1-1
TGTGCCAGCAGCGGACACAGGGCGGAGGACACTGAAGCTTTCTTT
CASSGHRAEDTEAFF
>TRBV5-5|.|.|TRBJ2-1
TGTGCCAGCAGCATCCGGGACTCGTCCTACAATGAGCAGTTCTTC
CASSIRDSSYNEQFF
>TRBV5-6|.|.|TRBJ1-3
TGTGCCAGCAGCATCGGGACAAGAGAAAACACCATATATTTT
CASSIGTRENTIYF
>TRBV9|.|TRBD1|TRBJ1-3
TGTGCCAGCAGCGCCCTCACAGGGGGCGGAAACACCATATATTTT
CASSALTGGGNTIYF
>TRBV7-9|.|.|TRBJ2-3
TGTGCCAGCAGCATTCTGGATACGCAGTATTTT
CASSILDTQYF
>TRBV27|.|.|TRBJ1-6
TGTGCCAGCGGACTTCCCAGTAATTCACCCCTCCACTTT
CASGLPSNSPLHF
>TRBV30|.|.|TRBJ2-7
TGTGCCTGGAGTGTACGGGGATACGAGCAGTACTTC
CAWSVRGYEQYF
>TRBV28|.|.|TRBJ1-1
TGTGCCAGCAGTCCCCCCCTTCGAGGGTGGAACACTGAAGCTTTCTTT
CASSPPLRGWNTEAFF
>TRBV12-5|.|TRBD1|TRBJ2-5
TGTGCTAGTGGTAGGGCCGGGACAGGGGTCCCCGAGACCCAGTACTTC
CASGRAGTGVPETQYF
>TRBV19|.|.|TRBJ2-5
TGTGCCAGTAGTATAGATCGTGGGAGAGAGACCCAGTACTTC
CASSIDRGRETQYF
>TRBV5-1|.|.|TRBJ1-1
TGCGCCAGCAGCTTGGGGGCCTCCACTGAAGCTTTCTTT
CASSLGASTEAFF
>TRBV6-6|.|.|TRBJ2-7
TGTGCCAGCAGTTACACGACCGGGGGCGAGCAGTACTTC
CASSYTTGGEQYF
>TRBV28|.|.|TRBJ1-5
TGTGCCAGCAGTCTACCGGATGGTGGAGGCAATCAGCCCCAGCATTTT
CASSLPDGGGNQPQHF
>TRBV12-3/TRBV12-4|.|.|TRBJ1-1
TGTGCCAGCAGTTTGGGCCTGAACACTGAAGCTTTCTTT
CASSLGLNTEAFF
>TRBV27|.|TRBD2|TRBJ2-7
TGTGCCAGCAGTGGGCGACTAGCGGGAGGGAATGGCGAGCAGTACTTC
CASSGRLAGGNGEQYF
>TRBV11-3|.|.|TRBJ2-1
TGTGCCAGCAGCGACCCCCGGCGCGGTTCAAATGAGCAGTTCTTC
CASSDPRRGSNEQFF
>TRBV18|.|.|TRBJ2-1
TGTGCCAGCTCCCTATTCGCCCTTATCTCCTACAATGAGCAGTTCTTC
CASSLFALISYNEQFF
>TRBV25-1|.|.|TRBJ2-5
TGTGCCAGCGAGACAGAGTACCAAGAGACCCAGTACTTC
CASETEYQETQYF
>TRBV10-3|.|TRBD2|TRBJ2-3
TGTGCCATCAGTGAGTCGCCTAGCGGTAGCACAGATACGCAGTATTTT
CAISESPSGSTDTQYF
>TRBV4-1|.|TRBD1|TRBJ1-4
TGCGCCAGCAGCCAAGACCCAACAGGGGGCAATGAAAAACTGTTTTTT
CASSQDPTGGNEKLFF
>TRBV4-2|.|.|TRBJ2-2
TGTGCCAGCAGCCAAGATCGGAGGGACACCGGGGAGCTGTTTTTT
CASSQDRRDTGELFF
>TRBV19|.|.|TRBJ2-2
TGTGCCAGTATGACGGGGAGGTTAAACACCGGGGAGCTGTTTTTT
CASMTGRLNTGELFF
>TRBV3-1/TRBV3-2|.|.|TRBJ2-7
TGTGCCAGCAGCCAAGATCGGGTCGGGGAGCAGTACTTC
CASSQDRVGEQYF
>TRBV9|.|.|TRBJ1-4
TGTGCCAGCAGCGTAGATGGTGGGGGGGTAAATGAAAAACTGTTTTTT
CASSVDGGGVNEKLFF
>TRBV2|.|TRBD2|TRBJ2-1
TGTGCCAGCAGTGATGTGGGAGGGCCCTCAGATGAGCAGTTCTTC
CASSDVGGPSDEQFF
>TRBV5-1|.|.|TRBJ2-5
TGCGCCTCGTATTCTGCGGCTTTGGGAGAGACCCAGTACTTC
CASYSAALGETQYF
>TRBV10-2|once|.|TRBJ2-1
TGCGCCAGCAGGGACACAACAGGGCTCTCCTACAATGAGCAGTTCTTC
CASRDTTGLSYNEQFF
>TRBV28|.|.|TRBJ1-5
TGTGCCAGCACCTCCTATGGAACAGCCTGGCGCAATCAGCCCCAGCATTTT
CASTSYGTAWRNQPQHF
>TRBV29-1|once|.|TRBJ2-7
TGCAGCGTTGATAGCGGGACAGGGCCCTACGAGCAGTACTTC
CSVDSGTGPYEQYF
>TRBV30|.|TRBD1|TRBJ1-2
TGTGCCTGGAGTGTAGGACAGGGAGGCGGCTACACCTTC
CAWSVGQGGGYTF
>TRBV5-1|few|TRBD1|TRBJ1-1
TGCGCCAGCAGCCGGGGACAGGGTAAGACTGAAGCTTTCTTT
CASSRGQGKTEAFF
>TRBV4-2|.|TRBD2|TRBJ2-3
TGTGCCAGCCGCAGTACTAGCGGGAGCGGGACAGATACGCAGTATTTT
CASRSTSGSGTDTQYF
>TRBV29-1|once|TRBD2|TRBJ2-4
TGCAGCGTTATTCTAGCGGGAGTCTCTGGAAACATTCAGTACTTC
CSVILAGVSGNIQYF
>TRBV9|.|.|TRBJ2-7
TGTGCCAGCAGCGTAGGGGGGCGGGCAGGGGAAGGCTACGAGCAGTACTTC
CASSVGGRAGEGYEQYF
>TRBV7-9|many|TRBD1|TRBJ1-5
TGTGCCAGCAGCGACGGGACAGGCAATCAGCCCCAGCATTTT
CASSDGTGNQPQHF
>TRBV18|.|TRBD1|TRBJ1-1
TGTGCCAGCTCACCATCTACAGGGGAACAGGCAGCTTTCTTT
CASSPSTGEQAAFF
>TRBV9|.|TRBD2|TRBJ2-7
TGTGCCAGCAGCGTAGAGGCGGGAGTAGCCTACGAGCAGTACTTC
CASSVEAGVAYEQYF
>TRBV18|once|.|TRBJ1-3
TGTGCCAGCCACACAGGCAACTCTGGAAACACCATATATTTT
CASHTGNSGNTIYF
>TRBV24-1|.|.|TRBJ1-2
TGTGCCACCAGTGTTGACAGTCACTATGGCTACACCTTC
CATSVDSHYGYTF
>TRBV28|.|TRBD1|TRBJ1-4
TGTGCCAGCAGTACCCGGGACAGGCTGAAAGATGCAACTAATGAAAAACTGTTTTTT
CASSTRDRLKDATNEKLFF
>TRBV16|few|.|TRBJ1-1
TGTGCCAGCAGCTCGGATTGGAGGGGCACTGAAGCTTTCTTT
CASSSDWRGTEAFF
>TRBV5-6|.|TRBD2|TRBJ2-3
TGTGCCAGCAGCTGGGGTGGAGCGGGAGGCACAGATACGCAGTATTTT
CASSWGGAGGTDTQYF
>TRBV5-1|.|.|TRBJ1-2
TGCGCCAGCAGCTCCGACGGCGGGTATGGCTACACCTTC
CASSSDGGYGYTF
>TRBV19|few|TRBD1|TRBJ1-1
TGTGCCAGTAGTTCGACAGGGTACAACACTGAAGCTTTCTTT
CASSSTGYNTEAFF
>TRBV18|.|TRBD1|TRBJ2-3
TGTGCCAGCTCACCATTCGGACAGGGGCTCACAGATACGCAGTATTTT
CASSPFGQGLTDTQYF
>TRBV18|.|.|TRBJ1-2
TGTGCCAGCTCACCAGGCCACACCTATGGCTACACCTTC
CASSPGHTYGYTF
>TRBV11-2|few|TRBD1|TRBJ1-1
TGTGCCAGCAGCTTCGAGGGACAGGGTTATTCGGAAGCTTTCTTT
CASSFEGQGYSEAFF
>TRBV5-4|few|.|TRBJ1-3
TGTGCCAGCAGCTTGCAGAACAGGGTCTCTGGAAACACCATATATTTT
CASSLQNRVSGNTIYF
>TRBV30|few|TRBD1|TRBJ1-2
TGTGCCTGGAGTGGCGGACAGGCCGCCACGCATGGCTACACCTTC
CAWSGGQAATHGYTF
>TRBV3-1/TRBV3-2|.|.|TRBJ2-3
TGTGCCAGCAGCGCACAGGGAAAGGGCACAGATACGCAGTATTTT
CASSAQGKGTDTQYF